A selection of T cell receptor beta chains follows, all from one sample in a study of beta chain features in type 1 diabetes. Libraries were prepared by immunoSEQ multiplex PCR; TCRdb keeps only in-frame clonotypes and omits some of them. This table has some 900,000 clones, roughly 16% appearing once. The sequenced sample consisted of naive CD4+ T cells from blood. These receptors were taken from a woman in her late teens or twenties in good health. CDR3s include the opening cysteine and the closing phenylalanine or tryptophan. Fields, in order: V gene, J gene, clone size, CDR3 protein. Rows give clone size only sometimes, using once, few, many, or a class for an expanded clone.

V gene: TRBV6-6; J gene: TRBJ2-1; clone size: -; CDR3 protein: CASSSVWASGHNEQFF
V gene: TRBV7-2; J gene: TRBJ2-5; clone size: few; CDR3 protein: CASSSGSPPQETQYF
V gene: TRBV7-2; J gene: TRBJ2-7; clone size: -; CDR3 protein: CASSLAWGDPYEQYF
V gene: TRBV7-6; J gene: TRBJ2-2; clone size: -; CDR3 protein: CASRPGGAHTGELFF
V gene: TRBV9; J gene: TRBJ2-2; clone size: -; CDR3 protein: CASSAPGLAGGLFF
V gene: TRBV11-1; J gene: TRBJ2-4; clone size: few; CDR3 protein: CASSLVPRGNIQYF
V gene: TRBV5-6; J gene: TRBJ2-1; clone size: few; CDR3 protein: CASSSFSSLFF
V gene: TRBV7-2; J gene: TRBJ2-7; clone size: -; CDR3 protein: CASSPQGALNEQYF
V gene: TRBV18; J gene: TRBJ2-7; clone size: -; CDR3 protein: CASSPQEISYEQYF
V gene: TRBV7-9; J gene: TRBJ1-1; clone size: few; CDR3 protein: CASSLPRTDKGAEAFF
V gene: TRBV6-5; J gene: TRBJ2-2; clone size: -; CDR3 protein: CASSSATVANTGELFF
V gene: TRBV2; J gene: TRBJ2-7; clone size: few; CDR3 protein: CASSSSGGGGDKYF
V gene: TRBV5-6; J gene: TRBJ2-7; clone size: -; CDR3 protein: CASSLVSGSNEQYF
V gene: TRBV6-1; J gene: TRBJ1-2; clone size: few; CDR3 protein: CASSGAYNYGYTF
V gene: TRBV2; J gene: TRBJ1-2; clone size: few; CDR3 protein: CASRADGGYTF
V gene: TRBV18; J gene: TRBJ1-5; clone size: -; CDR3 protein: CASSPTGKQPQHF
V gene: TRBV18; J gene: -; clone size: few; CDR3 protein: CASSPRQGGYEQYF
V gene: TRBV6-6; J gene: TRBJ1-1; clone size: few; CDR3 protein: CASNLQALRTEAFF
V gene: TRBV15; J gene: TRBJ2-4; clone size: few; CDR3 protein: CATSRRRLGEDIQYF
V gene: TRBV15; J gene: TRBJ2-1; clone size: few; CDR3 protein: CATSRTSGSRSEQFF
V gene: TRBV25-1; J gene: TRBJ1-2; clone size: -; CDR3 protein: CASSDGEKGYTF
V gene: TRBV6-1; J gene: TRBJ2-3; clone size: few; CDR3 protein: CASSGSTDTQYF
V gene: TRBV6-5; J gene: TRBJ2-7; clone size: -; CDR3 protein: CASSRGVGYEQYF
V gene: TRBV7-3; J gene: TRBJ2-1; clone size: -; CDR3 protein: CASSSTSGRAVEQFF
V gene: TRBV28; J gene: TRBJ2-6; clone size: -; CDR3 protein: CASSPNGAGANVLTF
V gene: TRBV10-3; J gene: TRBJ2-3; clone size: few; CDR3 protein: CAVAGNTDTQYF
V gene: TRBV7-9; J gene: TRBJ1-1; clone size: -; CDR3 protein: CASSPQGLGIIAFF
V gene: TRBV23-1; J gene: TRBJ2-7; clone size: -; CDR3 protein: CASSQSEDRVNYEQYF
V gene: TRBV2; J gene: TRBJ1-5; clone size: few; CDR3 protein: CASSRDEGSNQPQHF